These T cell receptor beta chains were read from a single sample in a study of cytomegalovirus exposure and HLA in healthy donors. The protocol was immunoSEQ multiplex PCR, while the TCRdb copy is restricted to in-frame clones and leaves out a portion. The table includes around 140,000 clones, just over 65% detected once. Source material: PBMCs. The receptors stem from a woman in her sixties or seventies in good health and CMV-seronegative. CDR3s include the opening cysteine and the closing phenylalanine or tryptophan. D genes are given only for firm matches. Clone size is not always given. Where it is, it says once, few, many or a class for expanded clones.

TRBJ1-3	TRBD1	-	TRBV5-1	CASSFFSTGAGNTIYF	TGCGCCAGCAGCTTTTTTTCGACAGGGGCTGGAAACACCATATATTTT
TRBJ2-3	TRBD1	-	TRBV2	CASSLDRGRTDTQYF	TGTGCCAGCAGTCTCGACAGGGGGCGGACAGATACGCAGTATTTT
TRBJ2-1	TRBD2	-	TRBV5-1	CASSSGLAGSYHNEQFF	TGCGCCAGCAGCTCGGGTCTAGCGGGGTCCTATCACAATGAGCAGTTCTTC
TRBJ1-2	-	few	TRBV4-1	CASSQDEWGEGYTF	TGCGCCAGCAGCCAAGATGAGTGGGGGGAAGGCTACACCTTC
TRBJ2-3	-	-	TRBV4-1	CAREGASTDTQYF	TGCGCCAGGGAAGGGGCTAGCACAGATACGCAGTATTTT
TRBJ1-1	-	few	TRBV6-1	CASSGERGMEAFF	TGTGCCAGCAGCGGGGAGAGGGGGATGGAGGCTTTCTTT
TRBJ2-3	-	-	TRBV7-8	CASSLLGGGGTDTQYF	TGTGCCAGCAGCTTACTCGGCGGGGGCGGCACAGATACGCAGTATTTT
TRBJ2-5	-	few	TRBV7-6	CASSSRIADQETQYF	TGTGCCAGCAGCTCCCGCATTGCGGACCAAGAGACCCAGTACTTC
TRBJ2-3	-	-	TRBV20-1	CSAPSTDTQYF	TGCAGTGCTCCCAGTACAGATACGCAGTATTTT
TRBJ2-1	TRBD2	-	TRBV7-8	CASSSLAGGSLIYNEQFF	TGTGCCAGCAGCTCCCTGGCGGGAGGGTCCCTAATCTACAATGAGCAGTTCTTC
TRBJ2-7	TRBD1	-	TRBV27	CASSLGDREYEQYF	TGTGCCAGCAGTTTAGGGGACAGGGAGTACGAGCAGTACTTC